Each of the 32 T cell receptor beta chains below was sequenced from the same sample in a study of T cell responses to AZD1222 COVID-19 vaccine. The protocol was immunoSEQ multiplex PCR, while the TCRdb copy is restricted to in-frame clones and leaves out a portion. The table has tens of thousands of clones, about nine tenths seen once. The sequencing here drew on peripheral blood, taken 28 days after the second AZD1222 dose. These receptors were collected from an adult who received the AZD1222 COVID-19 vaccine.

The genes are TRBV3-1 (or the pseudogene TRBV3-2) and TRBJ2-1; D remains unclear. The CDR3 runs to 13 residues. Trimming left V 2 bases short and J 3 bases short, with 5 bases between. CDR1 LGHDT and CDR2 YNNKEL come from the germline V gene (reference sequence). CDR3 sequence (DNA): TGTGCCAGCAGCCAAAACGGCTACAATGAGCAGTTCTTC. This gives the protein CASSQNGYNEQFF.

The V and J genes are TRBV19 and TRBJ2-6; D is unresolved. This CDR3 comprises 14 residues. With 8 bases removed from V and 0 bases from J, the gap between germline ends came to 8 bases. Germline assignment: CDR1 LNHDA and CDR2 SQIVND (reference sequence). CDR3 DNA: TGTGCCAGTTCCAGACCCTCTGGGGCCAACGTCCTGACTTTC. Its protein product is CASSRPSGANVLTF.

This rearrangement joins TRBV18 to TRBJ2-1; 10 bases map to TRBD2. CDR3 length equals 15 residues. V shed 6 bases and J 8 bases; nucleotides not matched to a gene: 10. CDR1 KGHSH and CDR2 LQKENI come from the germline V gene. CDR3 DNA: TGTGCCAGCTCGAAAGCGGGGGGGCCTATGGATGAGCAGTTCTTC. It translates to CASSKAGGPMDEQFF.

The genes are TRBV2 and TRBJ1-1; D remains ambiguous. CDR1 is SNHLY, CDR2 FYNNEI, per germline. The ends were cut back, 1 base at V and 1 base at J, with 4 bases in the middle. The CDR3 has 13 residues. The CDR3 sequence is CASSEEPNTEAFF. The CDR3 DNA reads as TGTGCCAGCAGTGAAGAACCGAACACTGAAGCTTTCTTT.

The chain joins TRBV24-1 to TRBJ1-5; 7 nucleotides agree with TRBD1. After removal of 4 bases from V and 2 bases from J, the junction contained 4 bases not matched to a gene. Germline-derived CDR1 and CDR2 are KGHDR and SFDVKD. This CDR3 is 15 amino acids long. In nucleotides, the CDR3 is TGTGCCACCAGTGACTCTACAGGGGGCAATCAGCCCCAGCATTTT. It yields the protein CATSDSTGGNQPQHF.

This sequence joins TRBV5-6 and TRBJ2-3; D possibly corresponds to TRBD2 (5 bases). The CDR3 is 16 amino acids. Trimming removed 5 bases at V and 6 bases at J, with 22 bases between. Looked up from germline, CDR1 is SGHDT and CDR2 is YYEEEE. CDR3 sequence: CASSVGGSSGFDTQYF. CDR3 sequence (DNA): TGTGCCAGCAGTGTTGGCGGGTCGTCTGGCTTTGATACGCAGTATTTT. Drawing the rest from reference TRBV5-6 and TRBJ2-3, the complete variable domain is DAGVTQSPTHLIKTRGQQVTLRCSPKSGHDTVSWYQQALGQGPQFIFQYYEEEERQRGNFPDRFSGHQFPNYSSELNVNALLLGDSALYLCASSVGGSSGFDTQYFGPGTRLTVL.

This rearrangement joins TRBV7-9 to TRBJ2-2; possibly TRBD1 for D (5 bases). V lost 5 bases to trimming and J lost 6 bases, with 19 bases between them. The CDR3 runs to 16 residues. Germline V CDR1 and CDR2: SEHNR, FQNEAQ (reference sequence). CDR3 protein: CASSHRQWQGAGELFF. The CDR3 region has the DNA TGTGCCAGCAGCCACCGGCAGTGGCAAGGGGCCGGGGAGCTGTTTTTT.

V gene TRBV19 combines with J gene TRBJ1-3; D unresolved. CDR3 length: 15 residues. Trimming removed 7 bases at V and 2 bases at J, with 15 bases between. Per the germline V gene, CDR1 is LNHDA and CDR2 is SQIVND (reference sequence). The CDR3 sequence: CASTNAGETGNTIYF. CDR3 nucleotides: TGTGCCAGTACAAACGCTGGGGAGACTGGAAACACCATATATTTT.

The CDR3 protein is CASSRVQGGGQPQHF. Here the CDR3 DNA reads TGTGCCAGTAGTCGAGTACAGGGTGGAGGTCAGCCCCAGCATTTT. The V call is TRBV19, the J call TRBJ1-5, with D perhaps TRBD1 (6 bases). Germline-derived CDR1 and CDR2 are LNHDA and SQIVND (reference sequence). V shed 5 bases and J shed 6 bases, with 17 bases lying between them. There are 15 residues in the CDR3. The variable domain in full, completed from reference TRBV19 and TRBJ1-5, reads DGGITQSPKYLFRKEGQNVTLSCEQNLNHDAMYWYRQDPGQGLRLIYYSQIVNDFQKGDIAEGYSVSREKKESFPLTVTSAQKNPTAFYLCASSRVQGGGQPQHFGDGTRLSIL.

CDR3 DNA: TGCGCCAGCAGCCGAGGTGCGGAGGTCCATGAAAAACTGTTTTTT. Amino acid sequence: CASSRGAEVHEKLFF. The rearrangement links TRBV5-1 to TRBJ1-4; D unclear. Trimming removed 4 bases at V and 6 bases at J, with 16 bases between. There are 15 residues in the CDR3. Germline V lookup: CDR1 SGHRS, CDR2 YFSETQ.

This clone occurred once. The chain carries TRBV27 and TRBJ1-2; the D gene is possibly TRBD1 (5 bases). This CDR3 spans 17 amino acids. V lost 6 bases to trimming and J lost 1 base, with 21 bases between them. Per the germline V gene, CDR1 is MNHEY and CDR2 is SMNVEV (reference sequence). The CDR3 bases are TGTGCCAGCAGGCCGACACTGCAAGGGACTCGTAACTATGGCTACACCTTC. It specifies CASRPTLQGTRNYGYTF.

This clone came up a few times. The chain couples TRBV11-2 to TRBJ1-3, with D unclear. The CDR3 sequence is 11 residues long. V was trimmed by 3 bases and J by 8 bases, leaving 5 bases between them. The germline CDR1 and CDR2 sequences are SGHAT and FQNNGV. Here the CDR3 DNA reads TGTGCCAGCAGCTTTATGGACACCATATATTTT. The encoded protein is CASSFMDTIYF. Full variable domain (outside the CDR3, taken from reference TRBV11-2 and TRBJ1-3): EAGVAQSPRYKIIEKRQSVAFWCNPISGHATLYWYQQILGQGPKLLIQFQNNGVVDDSQLPKDRFSAERLKGVDSTLKIQPAKLEDSAVYLCASSFMDTIYFGEGSWLTVV.

This clone was found a few times. The rearrangement uses TRBV7-2 and TRBJ2-2; TRBD2 aligns across 7 bases. This CDR3 has 15 residues. Germline CDR1 and CDR2: SGHTA and FQGNSA. V dropped 5 bases and J dropped 2; count of bases not matched to a gene: 5. Here the CDR3 reads CASSQRGDNTGELFF. In DNA, the CDR3 is TGTGCCAGCAGCCAGCGGGGCGATAACACCGGGGAGCTGTTTTTT.

The chain uses TRBV2 and TRBJ1-5, with D uncertain. Trimming stripped 3 bases from V and 0 bases from J, with 6 bases between. The length of the CDR3 is 14 residues. Germline values: CDR1 SNHLY, CDR2 FYNNEI. CDR3 sequence: CASSDRHSNQPQHF. CDR3 coding DNA: TGTGCCAGCAGTGACAGGCATAGCAATCAGCCCCAGCATTTT.

The chain uses TRBV6-1 and TRBJ2-5; D is unclear. Germline-derived CDR1 and CDR2 are MNHNS and SASEGT. The length of the CDR3 is 15 residues. Between the trimmed V and J ends, which lost 2 bases and 2 bases, there was a span of 12 bases. The CDR3 loop reads CASSEFFRVQETQYF. The CDR3 nucleotides read TGTGCCAGCAGTGAATTCTTCCGGGTTCAAGAGACCCAGTACTTC.

The chain links TRBV6-2 or TRBV6-3 to TRBJ1-5; 10 bases align to TRBD1. Germline CDR1 MNHEY, CDR2 SVGEGT. The length of the CDR3 is 19 residues. Losses at the gene ends were 2 bases for V and 2 bases for J; bases not matched to a gene: 12. This CDR3 reads CASSYPPGQGMGGNQPQHF. CDR3 nucleotides: TGTGCCAGCAGTTACCCGCCGGGACAGGGGATGGGTGGCAATCAGCCCCAGCATTTT.

The CDR3 DNA sequence: TGTGCCAGCAGGGGACAGATCTCTGGAAACACCATATATTTT. Protein sequence: CASRGQISGNTIYF. The chain joins TRBV2 to TRBJ1-3, with TRBD1 matching 7 bases. V gave up 6 bases and J gave up 0 bases; unmatched junction bases: 2. The CDR3 is 14 amino acids. From germline, CDR1 is SNHLY and CDR2 FYNNEI.

The rearrangement links TRBV18 to TRBJ1-5, with D tentatively TRBD1 (6 bases). Germline V gives CDR1 KGHSH, CDR2 LQKENI. Trimming pared 2 bases from V and 6 bases from J, leaving 11 bases between. This CDR3 is built from 14 residues. CDR3 DNA sequence: TGTGCCAGCTCACCAACCGGGGGGCCTCAGCCCCAGCATTTT. Its translation is CASSPTGGPQPQHF.

This clone was seen a few times. The chain links TRBV7-2 to TRBJ2-2; the match to TRBD2 covers 8 bases. This CDR3 comprises 15 residues. V dropped 4 bases and J dropped 6; count of bases not matched to a gene: 7. Germline V gene sequence: CDR1 SGHTA, CDR2 FQGNSA. The CDR3: CASSSRSGGPGELFF. DNA for the CDR3: TGTGCCAGCAGCTCGCGGTCGGGGGGGCCCGGGGAGCTGTTTTTT.

CDR3 sequence (DNA): TGTGCCAGCAGCTGGGACCGAACCTACGAGCAGTACTTC. Translating it yields CASSWDRTYEQYF. The chain links TRBV5-6 to TRBJ2-7, with D possibly being TRBD1 or TRBD2 (5 bases each). Germline V gene lookup returns CDR1 SGHDT and CDR2 YYEEEE. V was trimmed by 3 bases and J by 2 bases, leaving 9 bases between them. This CDR3 contains 13 residues.

CDR3 loop: CASSPRTSGGTDTQYF. The CDR3 region has the DNA TGTGCCAGCAGCCCTAGGACTAGCGGGGGCACAGATACGCAGTATTTT. This sequence joins TRBV3-1 (or the pseudogene TRBV3-2) and TRBJ2-3; 12 bases match TRBD2. The junction had 3 bases not matched to a gene; V was cut back by 4 bases and J by 1 base. Germline V gene sequence: CDR1 LGHDT, CDR2 YNNKEL (reference sequence). The CDR3 is made up of 16 amino acids.

This sequence joins TRBV6-1 and TRBJ1-2; a weak D match, TRBD1 (6 bases). Germline CDR1 MNHNS, CDR2 SASEGT. The CDR3 extends over 15 amino acids. Trimming left V 2 bases short and J 8 bases short, with 18 bases between. The CDR3 nucleotides read TGTGCCAGCAGTGAATCCAAGGGGGGGCAGTGGGGCTACACCTTC. This encodes CASSESKGGQWGYTF.

This chain joins TRBV6-4 and TRBJ2-2, with D maybe TRBD2 (6 bases). The V and J ends lost 0 bases and 6 bases respectively, with 14 bases between them. This CDR3 has 16 residues. Germline V gene sequence: CDR1 MRHNA, CDR2 SNTAGT. The CDR3 loop reads CASSDSTRGLPGELFF. CDR3 bases: TGTGCCAGCAGTGACTCGACACGGGGGTTGCCCGGGGAGCTGTTTTTT.

The chain is built from TRBV7-2 and TRBJ1-6; D not resolved. The V gene's germline CDR1 is SGHTA and CDR2 FQGNSA. This CDR3 has 15 amino acids. Trimming stripped 1 base from V and 7 bases from J, with 11 bases between. CDR3 bases: TGTGCCAGCAGCTTAGTTCCCACCCAAAATTCACCCCTCCACTTT. It yields the protein CASSLVPTQNSPLHF.

The CDR3 protein is CASSFLRGGGEAFF. DNA for the CDR3: TGTGCCAGCAGTTTTTTAAGGGGGGGAGGTGAAGCTTTCTTT. V usage is TRBV6-5 and J usage is TRBJ1-1; perhaps TRBD1 as D (6 bases). The germline V gene has CDR1 MNHEY and CDR2 SVGAGI. CDR3 length: 14 residues. V dropped 4 bases and J dropped 7 bases, with 16 bases sitting between them.

V is TRBV7-2 and J is TRBJ1-3; D remains ambiguous. The CDR3 length is 15 residues. The ends were cut back, 1 base at V and 5 bases at J, with 12 bases in the middle. Per germline, CDR1 SGHTA and CDR2 FQGNSA. CDR3 sequence reads: CASSLGGVGRNTIYF. CDR3 sequence (DNA): TGTGCCAGCAGCTTAGGTGGGGTGGGGAGAAACACCATATATTTT.

The chain links TRBV28 to TRBJ1-6, with TRBD1 as a possible D gene (5 bases). Germline loops: CDR1 MDHEN, CDR2 SYDVKM. The CDR3 has 15 amino acids. Trimming pared 3 bases from V and 7 bases from J, leaving 13 bases between. The CDR3 sequence: CASSFQGRGNSPLHF. The DNA for the CDR3 is TGTGCCAGCAGTTTTCAGGGACGGGGAAATTCACCCCTCCACTTT.

This chain uses TRBV6-2 or TRBV6-3 with TRBJ2-3; the D call may be TRBD1 or TRBD2 (6 bases each). V lost 5 bases to trimming and J lost 0 bases, with 15 bases between them. Germline CDR1 reads MNHEY; CDR2 reads SVGEGT. The CDR3 loop spans 16 amino acids. The chain's CDR3 is CASSEGDSPSTDTQYF. The DNA of the CDR3 is TGTGCCAGCAGTGAGGGGGACTCACCTAGCACAGATACGCAGTATTTT.

The chain joins TRBV4-2 to TRBJ2-2; D unresolved. This CDR3 contains 12 residues. V gave up 6 bases and J gave up 2 bases, with 4 bases separating them. Germline-derived CDR1 and CDR2 are LGHNA and YNFKEQ. This chain's CDR3 is CASRTNTGELFF. The CDR3 DNA is TGTGCCAGCAGGACCAACACCGGGGAGCTGTTTTTT.

The sample holds one count of this clone. This rearrangement joins TRBV28 to TRBJ2-4; the match to TRBD1 covers 10 bases. The V and J ends lost 7 bases and 7 bases, in that order; junction bases with no gene match: 7. The CDR3 is 14 residues long. The germline gives CDR1 MDHEN, CDR2 SYDVKM. For the CDR3, the DNA is TGTGCCAGCACCCCCCTGGACAGGGGGAACATTCAGTACTTC. Protein: CASTPLDRGNIQYF. Together with reference TRBV28 and TRBJ2-4, the CDR3 gives the full variable domain: DVKVTQSSRYLVKRTGEKVFLECVQDMDHENMFWYRQDPGLGLRLIYFSYDVKMKEKGDIPEGYSVSREKKERFSLILESASTNQTSMYLCASTPLDRGNIQYFGAGTRLSVL.

The chain employs TRBV28 and TRBJ1-2; D possibly corresponds to TRBD1 (5 bases). Looked up from germline, CDR1 is MDHEN and CDR2 is SYDVKM. With 3 bases removed from V and 3 bases from J, the gap between germline ends came to 11 bases. CDR3 length: 14 residues. The CDR3 loop is CASSFMGTDYGYTF. The DNA of the CDR3 is TGTGCCAGCAGTTTCATGGGGACGGACTATGGCTACACCTTC.

DNA of the CDR3: TGTGCCAGCAGCCCCGCGGGGAAAGAGGGTAGGGGGGTCGAGCAGTACTTC. Its protein is CASSPAGKEGRGVEQYF. The chain couples TRBV3-1 (or the pseudogene TRBV3-2) to TRBJ2-7; D may match TRBD1 or TRBD2 (6 bases each). In germline, CDR1 is LGHDT, CDR2 YNNKEL (reference sequence). The length of the CDR3 is 17 residues. Trimming removed 4 bases at V and 6 bases at J, with 25 bases between.